Given below is one TCR beta chain in context. The method was immunoSEQ multiplex PCR; TCRdb's version includes in-frame clones alone and lacks a portion of them. The repertoire holds nearly 200,000 clones, 80% to 90% seen once, with about 8.8% in the top ten. This specimen belongs to a study of blood T cell repertoires in COVID-19. As for the study in general: Collection of acute and convalescent COVID-19 samples took place in the United States, Italy and Spain.

The CDR3 covers 14 residues. V was pared by 4 bases and J by 6 bases, with 14 bases between. CDR1 and CDR2 (germline): SGDLS, YYNGEE. The source of this sequence is a young woman who had recovered from COVID-19. Material for sequencing was PBMCs or T cells enriched from blood (not recorded which). This rearrangement joins TRBV9 to TRBJ2-1; D possibly corresponds to TRBD1 (6 bases). CDR3 in DNA: TGTGCCAGCAGCCCTAGTGGACAGCTCAATGAGCAGTTCTTC. It specifies CASSPSGQLNEQFF.